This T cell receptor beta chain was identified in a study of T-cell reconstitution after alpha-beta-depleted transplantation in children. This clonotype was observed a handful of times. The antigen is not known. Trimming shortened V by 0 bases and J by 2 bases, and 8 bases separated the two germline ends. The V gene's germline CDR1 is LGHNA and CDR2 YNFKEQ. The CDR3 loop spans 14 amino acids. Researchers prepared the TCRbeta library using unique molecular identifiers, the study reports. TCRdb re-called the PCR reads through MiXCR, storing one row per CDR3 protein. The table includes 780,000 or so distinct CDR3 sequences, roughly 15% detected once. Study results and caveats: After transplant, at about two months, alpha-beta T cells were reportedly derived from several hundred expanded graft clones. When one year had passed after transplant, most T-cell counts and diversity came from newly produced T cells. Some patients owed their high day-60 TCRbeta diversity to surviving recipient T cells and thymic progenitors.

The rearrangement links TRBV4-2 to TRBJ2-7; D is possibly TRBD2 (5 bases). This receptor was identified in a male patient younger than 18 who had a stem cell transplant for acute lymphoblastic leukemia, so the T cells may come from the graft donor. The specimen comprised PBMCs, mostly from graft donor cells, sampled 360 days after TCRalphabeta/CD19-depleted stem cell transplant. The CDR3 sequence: CASSQDLATYEQYF. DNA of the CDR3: TGTGCCAGCAGCCAAGACCTAGCTACCTACGAGCAGTACTTC.